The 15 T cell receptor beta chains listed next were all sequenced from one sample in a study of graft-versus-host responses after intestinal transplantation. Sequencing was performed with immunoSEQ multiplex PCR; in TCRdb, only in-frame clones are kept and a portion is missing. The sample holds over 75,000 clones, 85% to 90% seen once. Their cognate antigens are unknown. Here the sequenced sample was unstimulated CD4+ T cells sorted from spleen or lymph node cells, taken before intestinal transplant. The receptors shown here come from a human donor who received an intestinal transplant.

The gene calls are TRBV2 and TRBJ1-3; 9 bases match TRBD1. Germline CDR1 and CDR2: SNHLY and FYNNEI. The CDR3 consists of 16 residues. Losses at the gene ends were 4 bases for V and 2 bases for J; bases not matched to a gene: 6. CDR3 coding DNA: TGTGCCAGCAGTGTCCCCGGACAGGGGACTGGAAACACCATATATTTT. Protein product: CASSVPGQGTGNTIYF.

CDR3 loop: CASSSRLAGGLGEQFF. For the CDR3, the DNA is TGCGCCAGCAGCTCCCGACTAGCGGGAGGGTTAGGGGAGCAGTTCTTC. J is TRBJ2-1 and V is TRBV5-1; 14 bases are shared with TRBD2. Germline values: CDR1 SGHRS, CDR2 YFSETQ. V dropped 3 bases and J dropped 10; count of bases not matched to a gene: 9. The CDR3 has 16 residues.

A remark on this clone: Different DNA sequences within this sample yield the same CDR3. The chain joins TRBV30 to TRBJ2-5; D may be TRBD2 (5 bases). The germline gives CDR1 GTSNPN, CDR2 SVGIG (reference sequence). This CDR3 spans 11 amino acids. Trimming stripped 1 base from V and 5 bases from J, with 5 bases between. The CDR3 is CAWSGGETQYF. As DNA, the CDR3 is TGTGCCTGGAGTGGCGGGGAGACCCAGTACTTC.

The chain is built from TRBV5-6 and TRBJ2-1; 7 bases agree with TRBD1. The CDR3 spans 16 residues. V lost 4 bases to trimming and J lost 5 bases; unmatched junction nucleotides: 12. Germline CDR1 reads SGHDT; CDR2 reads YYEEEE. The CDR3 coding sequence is TGTGCCAGCAGCCTGATGACAGGGCTTGGGGACAATGAGCAGTTCTTC. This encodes CASSLMTGLGDNEQFF. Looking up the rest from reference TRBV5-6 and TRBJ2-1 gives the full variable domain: DAGVTQSPTHLIKTRGQQVTLRCSPKSGHDTVSWYQQALGQGPQFIFQYYEEEERQRGNFPDRFSGHQFPNYSSELNVNALLLGDSALYLCASSLMTGLGDNEQFFGPGTRLTVL.

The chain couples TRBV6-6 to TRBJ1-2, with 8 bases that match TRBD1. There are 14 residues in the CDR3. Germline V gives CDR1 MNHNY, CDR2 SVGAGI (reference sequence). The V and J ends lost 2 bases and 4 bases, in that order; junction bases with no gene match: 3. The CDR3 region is CASSYGTGGYGYTF. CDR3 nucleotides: TGTGCCAGCAGTTACGGAACAGGGGGCTATGGCTACACCTTC.

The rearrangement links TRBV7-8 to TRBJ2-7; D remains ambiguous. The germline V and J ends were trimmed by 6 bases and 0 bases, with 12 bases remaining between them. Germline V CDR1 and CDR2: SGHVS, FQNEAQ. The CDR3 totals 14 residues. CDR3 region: CASRLGTLSYEQYF. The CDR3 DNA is TGTGCCAGCAGGCTTGGCACGCTCTCCTACGAGCAGTACTTC.

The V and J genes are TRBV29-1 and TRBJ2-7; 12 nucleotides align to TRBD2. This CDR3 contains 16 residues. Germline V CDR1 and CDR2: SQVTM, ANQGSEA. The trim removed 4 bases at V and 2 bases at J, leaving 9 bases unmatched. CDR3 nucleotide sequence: TGCAGCGTTGCCTCTTTACTAGCGGGGGGCGCCTACGAGCAGTACTTC. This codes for CSVASLLAGGAYEQYF.

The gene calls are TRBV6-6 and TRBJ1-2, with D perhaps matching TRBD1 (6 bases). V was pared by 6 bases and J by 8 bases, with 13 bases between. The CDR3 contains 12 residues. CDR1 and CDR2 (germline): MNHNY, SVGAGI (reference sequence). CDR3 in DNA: TGTGCCAGCAGCAGGGACACGCGGGGCTACACCTTC. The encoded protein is CASSRDTRGYTF.

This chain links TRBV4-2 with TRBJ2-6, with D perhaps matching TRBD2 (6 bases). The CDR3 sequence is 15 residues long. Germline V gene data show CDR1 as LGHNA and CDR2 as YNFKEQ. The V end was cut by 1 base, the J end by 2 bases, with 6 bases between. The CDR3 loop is CASSQGLAGANVLTF. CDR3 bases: TGTGCCAGCAGCCAAGGACTAGCTGGGGCCAACGTCCTGACTTTC.

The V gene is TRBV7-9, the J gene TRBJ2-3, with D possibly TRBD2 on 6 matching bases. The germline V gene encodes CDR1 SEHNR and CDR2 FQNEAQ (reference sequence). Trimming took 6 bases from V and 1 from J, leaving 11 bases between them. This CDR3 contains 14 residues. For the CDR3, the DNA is TGTGCCAGCAGTCGCTCGGGGGGCACAGATACGCAGTATTTT. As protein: CASSRSGGTDTQYF.

The CDR3 region has the DNA TGTGCCAGTCGACAGAGCCTCAATCAGCCCCAGCATTTT. Protein sequence: CASRQSLNQPQHF. The chain uses TRBV28 and TRBJ1-5; D is possibly TRBD1 (5 bases). Germline assignment: CDR1 MDHEN and CDR2 SYDVKM. Trimming pared 9 bases from V and 3 bases from J, leaving 12 bases between. The CDR3 runs to 13 residues.

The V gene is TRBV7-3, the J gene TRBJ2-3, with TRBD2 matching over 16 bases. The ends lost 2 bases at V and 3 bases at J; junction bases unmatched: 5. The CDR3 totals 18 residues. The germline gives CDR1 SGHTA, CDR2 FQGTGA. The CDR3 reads CASSLWGLAGGKTDTQYF. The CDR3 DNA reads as TGTGCCAGCAGCTTATGGGGACTAGCGGGGGGGAAAACAGATACGCAGTATTTT.

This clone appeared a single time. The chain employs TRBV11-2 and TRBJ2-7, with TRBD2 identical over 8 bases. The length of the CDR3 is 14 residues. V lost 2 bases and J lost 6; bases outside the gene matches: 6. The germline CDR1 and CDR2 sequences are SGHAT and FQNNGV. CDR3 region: CASSLSGGAGEQYF. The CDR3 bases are TGTGCCAGCAGCTTATCGGGAGGGGCTGGCGAGCAGTACTTC.

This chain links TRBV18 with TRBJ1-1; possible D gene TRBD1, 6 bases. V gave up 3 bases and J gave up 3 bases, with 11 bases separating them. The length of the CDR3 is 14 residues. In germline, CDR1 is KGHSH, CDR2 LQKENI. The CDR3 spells CASSPTAGDTEAFF. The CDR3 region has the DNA TGTGCCAGCTCACCGACCGCAGGGGACACTGAAGCTTTCTTT. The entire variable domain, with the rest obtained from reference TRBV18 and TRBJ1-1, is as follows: NAGVMQNPRHLVRRRGQEARLRCSPMKGHSHVYWYRQLPEEGLKFMVYLQKENIIDESGMPKERFSAEFPKEGPSILRIQQVVRGDSAAYFCASSPTAGDTEAFFGQGTRLTVV.

CDR3 protein: CASSIGTGEETQYF. For the CDR3, the DNA is TGCGCCAGCAGCATAGGGACAGGGGAAGAGACCCAGTACTTC. The chain uses TRBV5-1 and TRBJ2-5, with 10 bases matching TRBD1. Germline V gene data show CDR1 as SGHRS and CDR2 as YFSETQ. With 4 bases clipped from V and 3 bases from J, the junction kept 3 bases outside the gene matches. There are 14 residues in the CDR3.